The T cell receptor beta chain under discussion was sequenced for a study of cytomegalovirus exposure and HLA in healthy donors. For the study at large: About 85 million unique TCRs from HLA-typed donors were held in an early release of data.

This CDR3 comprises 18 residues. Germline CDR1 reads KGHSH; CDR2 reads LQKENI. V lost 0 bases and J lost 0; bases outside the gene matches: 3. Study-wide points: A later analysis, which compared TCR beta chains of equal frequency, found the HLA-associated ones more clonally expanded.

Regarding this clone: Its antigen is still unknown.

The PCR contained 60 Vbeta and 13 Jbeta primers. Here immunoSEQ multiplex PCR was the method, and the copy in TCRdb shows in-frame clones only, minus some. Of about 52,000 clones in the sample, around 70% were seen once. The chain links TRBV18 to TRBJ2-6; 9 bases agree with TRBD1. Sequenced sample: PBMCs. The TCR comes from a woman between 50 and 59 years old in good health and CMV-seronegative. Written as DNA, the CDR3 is TGTGCCAGCTCACCACCGGGACAGGGACTCTCTGGGGCCAACGTCCTGACTTTC. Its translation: CASSPPGQGLSGANVLTF.